This T cell receptor beta chain was sequenced during a study of blood T cell repertoires in COVID-19. Study background: Researchers got acute and convalescent COVID-19 samples from the United States, Italy and Spain. T cells, B-cell-depleted T cells, or PBMCs supplied cDNA or gDNA.

In the study's own analysis: Reference gene primers were amplified, and this amplification served to estimate nucleated cell counts. Assay used: immunoSEQ multiplex PCR; TCRdb lists only in-frame clones, some missing. V and J calls and clone size follow that table, whereas D and trimming were derived from the DNA. The sample shows around 70,000 clones, about 80% of them seen only once. The sequenced sample consisted of peripheral blood. The origin of this receptor is a man in his 70s who had recovered from COVID-19.

CDR3 in amino acids: CASSLQGATSTDTQYF. The CDR3 nucleotides are TGTGCCAGCAGCTTACAGGGGGCTACTAGCACAGATACGCAGTATTTT. V is TRBV11-2 and J is TRBJ2-3, with 8 bases identical to TRBD1. From germline, CDR1 is SGHAT and CDR2 FQNNGV. After removal of 2 bases from V and 0 bases from J, the junction contained 4 bases not matched to a gene. CDR3 size: 16 residues.